Below, 19 T cell receptor beta chains from the same sample are listed, as sequenced in a study of T cells in Graves' hyperthyroidism and ophthalmopathy. RNA transcripts yielded amplified TCR beta CDR3 regions. An initial round of RT-PCR targeting the TCR CDR3 relied on the HTBI primer set. TCRdb passed the multiplex PCR reads through MiXCR, listing each CDR3 protein once. The sample shows 400,000 to 500,000 distinct CDR3 sequences, 13% to 15% of them seen only once. Sequenced: blood. These receptors originate from a woman younger than 30 with Graves' hyperthyroidism.

The CDR3 protein is CASSLLTGGDEKLFF. CDR3 nucleotides: TGTGCCAGCAGCCTACTGACAGGTGGGGATGAAAAACTGTTTTTT. V is TRBV7-6 and J is TRBJ1-4; a weak D match, TRBD1 (6 bases). Germline V CDR1 and CDR2: SGHVS, FNYEAQ. CDR3 length: 15 residues. V lost 5 bases, J lost 6 bases, and 16 bases lay in between. The variable domain in full, completed from reference TRBV7-6 and TRBJ1-4, reads GAGVSQSPRYKVTKRGQDVALRCDPISGHVSLYWYRQALGQGPEFLTYFNYEAQQDKSGLPNDRFSAERPEGSISTLTIQRTEQRDSAMYRCASSLLTGGDEKLFFGSGTQLSVL.

In its sample, this clonotype was seen many times. V usage is TRBV11-2 and J usage is TRBJ1-1; D is undetermined. CDR1 and CDR2 from the germline V gene are SGHAT and FQNNGV. The ends were cut back, 0 bases at V and 1 base at J, with 6 bases in the middle. The CDR3 has 14 residues. The chain's CDR3 is CASSLEQKNTEAFF. The CDR3 nucleotides read TGTGCCAGCAGCTTAGAACAGAAGAACACTGAAGCTTTCTTT.

This clonotype was seen at least ten times. The chain carries TRBV9 and TRBJ1-6, with 7 bases matching TRBD1. The CDR3 length is 16 residues. The ends lost 2 bases at V and 0 bases at J; junction bases unmatched: 2. The V gene's germline CDR1 is SGDLS and CDR2 YYNGEE. The CDR3 nucleotides read TGTGCCAGCAGCGTTAGGGACAGCTCCTATAATTCACCCCTCCACTTT. Its translation: CASSVRDSSYNSPLHF.

The sample holds a few counts of this clonotype. The CDR3 loop reads CASSSPTGTSDEQFF. CDR3 nucleotides: TGTGCCAGCAGCTCTCCTACCGGGACTAGCGATGAGCAGTTCTTC. V gene TRBV5-6 combines with J gene TRBJ2-1; 10 bases are shared with TRBD2. Unmatched junction bases numbered 8, after V lost 3 bases and J lost 8 bases. The CDR3 loop spans 15 amino acids. The germline CDR1 and CDR2 sequences are SGHDT and YYEEEE. The full variable domain, its missing parts supplied by reference TRBV5-6 and TRBJ2-1, is DAGVTQSPTHLIKTRGQQVTLRCSPKSGHDTVSWYQQALGQGPQFIFQYYEEEERQRGNFPDRFSGHQFPNYSSELNVNALLLGDSALYLCASSSPTGTSDEQFFGPGTRLTVL.

In this sample, this clonotype turned up a few times. V and J are TRBV5-4 and TRBJ1-2; tentative D call: TRBD1 (6 bases). With 2 bases removed from V and 0 bases from J, the gap between germline ends came to 17 bases. Germline V gene data show CDR1 as SGHNT and CDR2 as YYREEE (reference sequence). This CDR3 has 17 residues. CDR3: CASSFGRGYGSNYGYTF. The CDR3 bases are TGTGCCAGCAGCTTCGGGAGGGGGTATGGATCTAACTATGGCTACACCTTC. The complete variable domain, with remaining parts taken from reference TRBV5-4 and TRBJ1-2, reads ETGVTQSPTHLIKTRGQQVTLRCSSQSGHNTVSWYQQALGQGPQFIFQYYREEENGRGNFPPRFSGLQFPNYSSELNVNALELDDSALYLCASSFGRGYGSNYGYTFGSGTRLTVV.

This clonotype was recorded a few times. The chain is built from TRBV7-3 and TRBJ2-1; 8 bases line up with TRBD2. With 4 bases clipped from V and 14 bases from J, the junction kept 7 bases outside the gene matches. The CDR3 has 12 amino acids. Looked up from germline, CDR1 is SGHTA and CDR2 is FQGTGA. The CDR3 region is CASSSRGTREFF. The CDR3 DNA is TGTGCCAGCAGCTCACGGGGGACTAGGGAGTTCTTC. Full variable domain (remainder filled in from reference TRBV7-3 and TRBJ2-1): GAGVSQTPSNKVTEKGKYVELRCDPISGHTALYWYRQSLGQGPEFLIYFQGTGAADDSGLPNDRFFAVRPEGSVSTLKIQRTERGDSAVYLCASSSRGTREFFGPGTRLTVL.

This clonotype occurred many times. The genes are TRBV20-1 and TRBJ1-1; a weak D match, TRBD1 (5 bases). The CDR3 has 13 amino acids. Deletions cut 7 bases from V and 1 base from J, with 13 bases between. Germline loops: CDR1 DFQATT, CDR2 SNEGSKA (reference sequence). The CDR3, as DNA: TGCAGTGTGCCGACAGAGAGGAACACTGAAGCTTTCTTT. As protein: CSVPTERNTEAFF.

The chain employs TRBV20-1 and TRBJ2-7; D unclear. The ends were cut back, 0 bases at V and 0 bases at J, with 9 bases in the middle. CDR3 length: 14 amino acids. Germline V CDR1 and CDR2: DFQATT, SNEGSKA (reference sequence). CDR3 in amino acids: CSARDTRTSYEQYF. In DNA, the CDR3 is TGCAGTGCTAGAGATACCAGGACCTCCTACGAGCAGTACTTC.

The chain couples TRBV12-3 or TRBV12-4 to TRBJ1-2, with 7 bases that match TRBD1. The CDR3 has 14 amino acids. V gave up 2 bases and J gave up 8 bases; unmatched junction bases: 8. CDR3 sequence reads: CASSLTGQLRGYTF. The CDR3 DNA follows: TGTGCCAGCAGTTTAACGGGACAGCTAAGAGGCTACACCTTC.

This clonotype appeared many times. The chain joins TRBV10-3 to TRBJ1-1; D unclear. The CDR3 runs 12 residues. CDR1 is ENHRY, CDR2 SYGVKD, per germline. V lost 10 bases, J lost 5 bases, and 14 bases lay in between. The CDR3 sequence: CATNDMRTEAFF. The DNA of the CDR3 is TGTGCCACCAATGACATGCGGACTGAAGCTTTCTTT.

Only a few counts were recorded for this clonotype. The chain carries TRBV20-1 and TRBJ2-1, with 13 bases that match TRBD2. The germline CDR1 and CDR2 sequences are DFQATT and SNEGSKA (reference sequence). The CDR3 totals 14 residues. V shed 6 bases, J shed 7 bases, and the junction held 6 bases outside the gene matches. The CDR3 coding sequence is TGCAGTGCCAGACGACTAGCGGGAGGAAATGAGCAGTTCTTC. Translation gives CSARRLAGGNEQFF.

This clonotype occurred a few times. A clone one base away is much larger, so this may be a read error. The rearrangement links TRBV30 to TRBJ2-2, with a tentative D call TRBD2 (5 bases). CDR3 length: 14 residues. CDR1 and CDR2 from the germline V gene are GTSNPN and SVGIG (reference sequence). CDR3 coding DNA: TGTGCCTGGAGTGCGAGAGGGAACACCGGGGAGCTGGTTTTT. It encodes CAWSARGNTGELVF.

This chain links TRBV7-9 with TRBJ1-4; a possible D gene is TRBD1 (6 bases). Germline V gene data show CDR1 as SEHNR and CDR2 as FQNEAQ (reference sequence). The CDR3 has 14 residues. With 5 bases removed from V and 5 bases from J, the gap between germline ends came to 12 bases. This CDR3 reads CASSPGQQNEKLFF. The CDR3 DNA follows: TGTGCCAGCAGCCCCGGACAGCAGAATGAAAAACTGTTTTTT.

The chain employs TRBV11-1 and TRBJ2-1; TRBD2 agrees at 10 bases. This CDR3 comprises 13 residues. Trimming at V came to 5 bases and at J to 7 bases, leaving 2 bases not matched to a gene. Germline lookup yields CDR1 SGHAT and CDR2 FQDESV (reference sequence). The CDR3 nucleotides read TGTGCCAGCAGCCCTAGCGGGGGTAATGAGCAGTTCTTC. Translation gives CASSPSGGNEQFF.

This clonotype was recorded at least ten times. This CDR3 is CASSGTSGANVLTF. CDR3 DNA: TGTGCCAGTAGTGGCACCTCTGGGGCCAACGTCCTGACTTTC. The chain joins TRBV19 to TRBJ2-6; no definite D call. The germline gives CDR1 LNHDA, CDR2 SQIVND (reference sequence). The CDR3 is 14 amino acids. V was pared by 5 bases and J by 0 bases, with 5 bases between.

Ten or more counts support this clonotype. The V and J genes are TRBV19 and TRBJ1-1; TRBD1 aligns across 7 bases. The germline CDR1 and CDR2 sequences are LNHDA and SQIVND (reference sequence). This CDR3 spans 17 amino acids. V was pared by 3 bases and J by 0 bases, with 10 bases of the junction left unmatched. The CDR3 protein is CASSIRGGTVMNTEAFF. The CDR3 nucleotides read TGTGCCAGTAGTATTCGGGGCGGGACAGTCATGAACACTGAAGCTTTCTTT. The whole variable domain, remainder taken from reference TRBV19 and TRBJ1-1, is DGGITQSPKYLFRKEGQNVTLSCEQNLNHDAMYWYRQDPGQGLRLIYYSQIVNDFQKGDIAEGYSVSREKKESFPLTVTSAQKNPTAFYLCASSIRGGTVMNTEAFFGQGTRLTVV.

In this sample, this clonotype turned up many times. J is TRBJ1-5 and V is TRBV12-3 or TRBV12-4; the match to TRBD1 covers 12 bases. This CDR3 is built from 18 residues. The V segment lost 6 bases and the J segment 1 base; nucleotides outside the gene matches: 10. The CDR3 loop is CASRTGQGAVGSNQPQHF. Written as DNA, the CDR3 is TGTGCCAGCAGAACGGGACAGGGGGCGGTTGGCAGCAATCAGCCCCAGCATTTT.

This clonotype showed up many times. The V call is TRBV6-1, the J call TRBJ2-3; D unresolved. V lost 1 base and J lost 6, with 5 bases in between. The CDR3 covers 12 residues. Germline assignment: CDR1 MNHNS and CDR2 SASEGT. In DNA form, the CDR3 reads TGTGCCAGCAGTGAAGGTCGGGATACGCAGTATTTT. It codes for CASSEGRDTQYF.

There are a few counts of this clonotype. This chain links TRBV13 with TRBJ2-7, with 12 bases lining up with TRBD2. The V gene end was trimmed by 4 bases and the J gene end by 6 bases; junction bases not matched to a gene: 16. There are 18 residues in the CDR3. In germline, CDR1 is PRHDT, CDR2 FYEKMQ (reference sequence). The CDR3 reads CASSSGLAGFPGVLEQYV. The CDR3 DNA sequence: TGTGCCAGCAGCTCGGGACTAGCGGGCTTCCCCGGGGTCCTCGAGCAGTACGTC.